This TCR beta chain was sequenced in a study of T-cell memory formation after mild COVID-19. Study-level results: Among contracting clones, CD4+ were mainly CM/EM and CD8+ enriched in EMRA.

TCRdb itself ran the 5' RACE reads through MiXCR, one entry per CDR3 protein. The table includes around 210,000 distinct CDR3 sequences, 9.5% detected once. A few counts support this clonotype. Its antigen is as yet unknown. This TCR came from a man younger than 35 who had mild COVID-19 (a few samples of this study predate the infection). Cell type and time point are not known. The sample was PBMCs or a T cell subset sorted from them (not recorded which).

The chain's CDR3 is CASSVGGNTQYF. CDR3 DNA sequence: TGTGCCAGCAGCGTCGGAGGGAATACGCAGTATTTT. The J gene is TRBJ2-3, the V gene TRBV7-6, with D possibly matching TRBD2 (6 bases). Trimming cost V 5 bases and J 7 bases, with 10 bases left between them. The CDR3 is 12 residues long. CDR1 and CDR2 (germline): SGHVS, FNYEAQ.